This entry lists 8 T cell receptor beta chains sequenced from one sample in a study of shared clonotypes between healthy human individuals. Naive CD8 cells comprised CD45RO-negative, CCR7-positively selected cells, excluding terminally differentiated effector memory CD45RA+ cells. The data were produced by immunoSEQ multiplex PCR, yet TCRdb's version contains in-frame clones alone and is incomplete. This table has fewer than 1 million clones, 90% to 98% appearing once. The sequenced material came from naive CD8+ T cells sorted from blood. The source of these receptors is a man aged 25-45 years in good health.

This clone was counted once. This sequence joins TRBV19 and TRBJ2-7; 8 bases map to TRBD2. V lost 9 bases and J lost 2; bases outside the gene matches: 6. The CDR3 sequence is 13 residues long. The V gene's germline CDR1 is LNHDA and CDR2 SQIVND (reference sequence). CDR3 loop: CARRVAGTYEQYF. The CDR3 DNA is TGTGCCAGACGAGTAGCGGGGACCTACGAGCAGTACTTC.

The chain couples TRBV4-2 to TRBJ2-2; maybe TRBD1 (5 bases). The CDR3 covers 13 residues. Germline assignment: CDR1 LGHNA and CDR2 YNFKEQ. V lost 0 bases to trimming and J lost 6 bases, with 5 bases between them. CDR3 sequence reads: CASSQDRAGELFF. In DNA form, the CDR3 reads TGTGCCAGCAGCCAAGACAGGGCCGGGGAGCTGTTTTTT.

A word on this clone: The sample contains more than one DNA sequence encoding this CDR3. The chain joins TRBV7-9 to TRBJ2-7; D unclear. This CDR3 has 13 residues. V was cut by 3 bases and J by 1 base, with 7 bases left in between. Germline CDR1 reads SEHNR; CDR2 reads FQNEAQ (reference sequence). CDR3 DNA: TGTGCCAGCAGCTTCCGTGGATCCTACGAGCAGTACTTC. Its translation: CASSFRGSYEQYF.

Worth noting for this clone: The junction differs from germline at one of its ends, possibly a read error. The chain is built from TRBV27 and TRBJ1-1; D remains ambiguous. From germline, CDR1 is MNHEY and CDR2 SMNVEV (reference sequence). CDR3 length: 14 residues. The CDR3 loop is CASRFGTMNTEAFF. The DNA of the CDR3 is TGTGCCAGCCGTTTTGGAACCATGAACACTGAAGCTTTCTTT.

The J gene is TRBJ1-2, the V gene TRBV14, with D possibly TRBD1 on 5 matching bases. The length of the CDR3 is 15 residues. Trimming removed 3 bases from V and 4 bases from J, with 15 bases in between. CDR1 is SGHDN, CDR2 FVKESK, per germline. The CDR3 nucleotides are TGTGCCAGCAGCCAGTATAGGGACCGTCCCTATGGCTACACCTTC. This encodes CASSQYRDRPYGYTF.

This clone was picked up one time. Within the sample, other DNA sequences also encode this same CDR3. The chain uses TRBV27 and TRBJ2-1; D may be TRBD2 (6 bases). Germline lookup yields CDR1 MNHEY and CDR2 SMNVEV (reference sequence). V dropped 3 bases and J dropped 1 base, with 10 bases sitting between them. CDR3 length: 15 residues. The CDR3 coding sequence is TGTGCCAGCAGTTTTGGAGGAGGGTCCTACAATGAGCAGTTCTTC. Its translation is CASSFGGGSYNEQFF.

The gene calls are TRBV6-1 and TRBJ2-1; D may be TRBD1 (6 bases). Trimming took off 2 bases at V and 8 bases at J, with 10 bases between the two ends. Per germline, CDR1 MNHNS and CDR2 SASEGT. The CDR3 runs to 13 residues. CDR3 amino acids: CASSELGADEQFF. For the CDR3, the DNA is TGTGCCAGCAGTGAATTGGGGGCGGATGAGCAGTTCTTC.

V is TRBV4-3 and J is TRBJ2-7; tentative D call: TRBD2 (6 bases). V lost 0 bases and J lost 2, with 11 bases in between. The germline V gene encodes CDR1 LGHNA and CDR2 YSLEER. The CDR3 has 15 amino acids. The CDR3 here is CASSQERAGPYEQYF. As DNA, the CDR3 is TGCGCCAGCAGCCAAGAACGCGCGGGACCCTACGAGCAGTACTTC.